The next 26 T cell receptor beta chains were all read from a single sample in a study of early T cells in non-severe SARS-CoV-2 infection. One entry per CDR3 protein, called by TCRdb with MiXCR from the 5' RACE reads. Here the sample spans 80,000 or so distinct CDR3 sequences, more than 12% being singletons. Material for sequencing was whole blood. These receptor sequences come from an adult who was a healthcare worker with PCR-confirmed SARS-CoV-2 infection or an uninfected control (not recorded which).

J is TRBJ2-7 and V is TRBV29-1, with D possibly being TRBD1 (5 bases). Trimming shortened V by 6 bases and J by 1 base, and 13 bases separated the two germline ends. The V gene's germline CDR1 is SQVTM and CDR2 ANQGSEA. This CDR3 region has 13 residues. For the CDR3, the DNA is TGCAGCGTGAAACGGGCAGGGTCCTACGAGCAGTACTTC. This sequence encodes CSVKRAGSYEQYF.

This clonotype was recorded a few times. The CDR3 region has the DNA TGTGCCAGCAGTCTCTTTGAAGGGGCTTCCTACGAGCAGTACTTC. It specifies CASSLFEGASYEQYF. The chain uses TRBV6-6 and TRBJ2-7; maybe TRBD1 (5 bases). Trimming took 5 bases from V and 1 from J, leaving 15 bases between them. This CDR3 is 15 amino acids long. Looked up from germline, CDR1 is MNHNY and CDR2 is SVGAGI (reference sequence).

The CDR3 loop reads CASSTPRQGPRGQYF. CDR3 sequence (DNA): TGTGCCAGCAGCACCCCCCGACAGGGCCCCAGGGGCCAGTACTTC. The genes are TRBV12-3 or TRBV12-4 and TRBJ2-5; 7 nucleotides agree with TRBD1. The V and J ends lost 6 bases and 10 bases, in that order; junction bases with no gene match: 17. This CDR3 region has 15 residues.

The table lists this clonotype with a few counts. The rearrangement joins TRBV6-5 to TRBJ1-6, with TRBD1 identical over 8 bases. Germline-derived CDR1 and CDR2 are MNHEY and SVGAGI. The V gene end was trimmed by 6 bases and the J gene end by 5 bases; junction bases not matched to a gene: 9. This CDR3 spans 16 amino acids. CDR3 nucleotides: TGTGCCAGCAGACGCGTCACAGGGGGGGATAATTCACCCCTCCACTTT. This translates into CASRRVTGGDNSPLHF.

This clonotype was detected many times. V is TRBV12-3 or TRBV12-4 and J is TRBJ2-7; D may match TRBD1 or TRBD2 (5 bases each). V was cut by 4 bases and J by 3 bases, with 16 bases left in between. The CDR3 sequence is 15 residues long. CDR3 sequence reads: CASSWAPMGVYEQYF. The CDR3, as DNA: TGTGCCAGCAGTTGGGCACCCATGGGGGTCTACGAGCAGTACTTC.

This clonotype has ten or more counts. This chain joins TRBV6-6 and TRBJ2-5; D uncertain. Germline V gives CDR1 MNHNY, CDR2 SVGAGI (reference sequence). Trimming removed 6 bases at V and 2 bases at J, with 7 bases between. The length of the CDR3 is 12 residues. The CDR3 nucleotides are TGTGCCAGCAGCCCATATCAAGAGACCCAGTACTTC. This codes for CASSPYQETQYF.

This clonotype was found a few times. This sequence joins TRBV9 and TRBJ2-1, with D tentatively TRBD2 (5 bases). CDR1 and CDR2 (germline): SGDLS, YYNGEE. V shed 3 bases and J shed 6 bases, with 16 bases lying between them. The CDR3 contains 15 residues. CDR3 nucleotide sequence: TGTGCCAGCAGCGCCGGGGTCGTCCGGGGCAATGAGCAGTTCTTC. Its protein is CASSAGVVRGNEQFF.

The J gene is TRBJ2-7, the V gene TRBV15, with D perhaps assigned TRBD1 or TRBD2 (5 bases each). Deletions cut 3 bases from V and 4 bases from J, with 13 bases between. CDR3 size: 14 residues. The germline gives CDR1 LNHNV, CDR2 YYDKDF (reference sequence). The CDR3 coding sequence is TGTGCCACCAGCAGCACGGGACGAGGATACGAGCAGTACTTC. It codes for CATSSTGRGYEQYF.

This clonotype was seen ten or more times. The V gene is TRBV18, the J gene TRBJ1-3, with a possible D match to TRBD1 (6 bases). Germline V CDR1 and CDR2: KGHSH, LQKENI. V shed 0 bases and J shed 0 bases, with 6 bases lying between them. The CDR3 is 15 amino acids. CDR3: CASSPPRGSGNTIYF. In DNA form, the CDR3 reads TGTGCCAGCTCACCACCCAGGGGCTCTGGAAACACCATATATTTT.

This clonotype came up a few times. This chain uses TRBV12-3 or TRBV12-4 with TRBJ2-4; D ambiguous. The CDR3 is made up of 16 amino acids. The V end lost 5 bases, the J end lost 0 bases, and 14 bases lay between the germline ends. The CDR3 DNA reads TGTGCCAGCAGTAAGATGGGTATCCTAGCCAAAAACATTCAGTACTTC. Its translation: CASSKMGILAKNIQYF.

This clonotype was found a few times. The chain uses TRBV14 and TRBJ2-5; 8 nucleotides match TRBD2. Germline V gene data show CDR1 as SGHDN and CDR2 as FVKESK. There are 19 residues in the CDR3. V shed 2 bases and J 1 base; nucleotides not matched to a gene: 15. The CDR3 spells CASSQSPTLAGGSQETQYF. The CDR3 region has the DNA TGTGCCAGCAGCCAATCCCCCACCCTAGCGGGTGGATCCCAAGAGACCCAGTACTTC. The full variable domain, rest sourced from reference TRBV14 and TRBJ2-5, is EAGVTQFPSHSVIEKGQTVTLRCDPISGHDNLYWYRRVMGKEIKFLLHFVKESKQDESGMPNNRFLAERTGGTYSTLKVQPAELEDSGVYFCASSQSPTLAGGSQETQYFGPGTRLLVL.

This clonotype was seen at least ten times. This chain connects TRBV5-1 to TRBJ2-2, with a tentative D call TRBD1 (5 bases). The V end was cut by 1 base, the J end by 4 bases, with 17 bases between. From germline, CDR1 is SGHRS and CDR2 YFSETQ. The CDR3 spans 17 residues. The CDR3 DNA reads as TGCGCCAGCAGCTTGAAGACGGCAGGGAAGACCACCGGGGAGCTGTTTTTT. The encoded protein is CASSLKTAGKTTGELFF.

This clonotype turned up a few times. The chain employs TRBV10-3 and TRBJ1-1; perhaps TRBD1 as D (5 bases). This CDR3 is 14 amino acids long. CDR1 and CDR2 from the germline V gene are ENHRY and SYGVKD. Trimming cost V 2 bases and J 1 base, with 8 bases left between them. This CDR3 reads CAISEAGRNTEAFF. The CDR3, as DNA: TGTGCCATCAGTGAGGCAGGGAGGAACACTGAAGCTTTCTTT.

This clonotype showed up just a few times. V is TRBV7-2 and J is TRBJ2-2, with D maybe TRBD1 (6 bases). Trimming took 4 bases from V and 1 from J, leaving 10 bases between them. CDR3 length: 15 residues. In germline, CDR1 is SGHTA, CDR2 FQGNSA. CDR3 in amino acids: CASSSGQLNTGELFF. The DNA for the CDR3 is TGTGCCAGCAGCTCTGGACAGCTGAACACCGGGGAGCTGTTTTTT.

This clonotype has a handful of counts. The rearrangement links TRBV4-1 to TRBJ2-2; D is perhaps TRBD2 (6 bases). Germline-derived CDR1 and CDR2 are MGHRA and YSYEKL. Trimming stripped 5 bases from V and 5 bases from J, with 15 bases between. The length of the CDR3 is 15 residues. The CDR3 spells CASSSTRERTGELFF. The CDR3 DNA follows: TGCGCCAGCAGCTCGACTAGGGAGCGGACCGGGGAGCTGTTTTTT.

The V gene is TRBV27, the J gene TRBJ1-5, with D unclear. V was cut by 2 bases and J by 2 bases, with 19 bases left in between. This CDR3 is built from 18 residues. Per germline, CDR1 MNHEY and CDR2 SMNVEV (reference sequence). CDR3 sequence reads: CASSLPLLQRTGNQPQHF. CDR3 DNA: TGTGCCAGCAGTTTACCCCTCTTGCAAAGAACGGGCAATCAGCCCCAGCATTTT.

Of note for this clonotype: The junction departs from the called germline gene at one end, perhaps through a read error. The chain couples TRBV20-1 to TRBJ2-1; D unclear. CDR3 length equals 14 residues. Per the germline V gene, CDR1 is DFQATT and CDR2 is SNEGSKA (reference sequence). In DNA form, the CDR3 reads TGCAGTGTTAGACGGCGGTTCTCCTACAATGAGCAGTTCTTC. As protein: CSVRRRFSYNEQFF.

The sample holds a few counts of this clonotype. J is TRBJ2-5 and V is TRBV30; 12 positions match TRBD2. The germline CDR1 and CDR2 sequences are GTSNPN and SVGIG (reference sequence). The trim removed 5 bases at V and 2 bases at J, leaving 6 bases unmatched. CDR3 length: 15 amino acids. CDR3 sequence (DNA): TGTGCCTGGGGTCGAACTAGCGGGAGGCAAGAGACCCAGTACTTC. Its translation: CAWGRTSGRQETQYF.

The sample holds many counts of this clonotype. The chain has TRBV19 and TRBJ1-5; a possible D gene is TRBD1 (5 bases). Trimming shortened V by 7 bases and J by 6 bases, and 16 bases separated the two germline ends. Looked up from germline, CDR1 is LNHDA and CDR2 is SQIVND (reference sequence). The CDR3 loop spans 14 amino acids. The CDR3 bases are TGTGCCAGTACCCTACGGGGGGAAGGTCAGCCCCAGCATTTT. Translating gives CASTLRGEGQPQHF.

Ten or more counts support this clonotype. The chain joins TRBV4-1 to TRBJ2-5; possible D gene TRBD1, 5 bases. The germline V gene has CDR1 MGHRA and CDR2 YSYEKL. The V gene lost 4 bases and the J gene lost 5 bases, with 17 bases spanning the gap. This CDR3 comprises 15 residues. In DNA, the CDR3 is TGCGCCAGCAGCCCAAACGCAGGGTCAGAGGAGACCCAGTACTTC. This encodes CASSPNAGSEETQYF.

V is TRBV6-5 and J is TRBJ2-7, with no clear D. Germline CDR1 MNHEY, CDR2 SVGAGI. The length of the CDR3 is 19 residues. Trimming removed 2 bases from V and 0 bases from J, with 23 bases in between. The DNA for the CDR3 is TGTGCCAGCAGTTACCCGTCCCAAGGACGGCTGAGCACCTCCTACGAGCAGTACTTC. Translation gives CASSYPSQGRLSTSYEQYF.

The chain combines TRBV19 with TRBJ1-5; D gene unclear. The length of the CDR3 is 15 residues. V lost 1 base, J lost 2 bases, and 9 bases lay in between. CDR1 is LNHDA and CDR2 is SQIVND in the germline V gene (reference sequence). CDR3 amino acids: CASSIGSGGNQPQHF. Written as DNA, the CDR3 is TGTGCCAGTAGTATAGGGAGCGGGGGCAATCAGCCCCAGCATTTT.

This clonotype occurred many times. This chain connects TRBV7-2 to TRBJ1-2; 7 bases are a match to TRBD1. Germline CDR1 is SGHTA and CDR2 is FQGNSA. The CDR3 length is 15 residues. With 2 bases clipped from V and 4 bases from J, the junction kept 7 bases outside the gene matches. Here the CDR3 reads CASSLIEGAAYGYTF. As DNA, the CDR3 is TGTGCCAGCAGCTTAATCGAGGGGGCGGCCTATGGCTACACCTTC.

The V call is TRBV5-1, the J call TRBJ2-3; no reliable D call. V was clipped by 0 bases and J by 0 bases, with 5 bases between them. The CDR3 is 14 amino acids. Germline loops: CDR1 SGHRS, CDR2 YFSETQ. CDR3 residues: CASSLDGSTDTQYF. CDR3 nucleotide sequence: TGCGCCAGCAGCTTGGACGGGAGCACAGATACGCAGTATTTT.

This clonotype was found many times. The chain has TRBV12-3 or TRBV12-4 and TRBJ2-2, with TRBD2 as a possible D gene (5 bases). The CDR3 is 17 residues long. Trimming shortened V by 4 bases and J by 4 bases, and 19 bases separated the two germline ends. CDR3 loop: CASSSRLSGSVTGELFF. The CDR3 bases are TGTGCCAGCAGTTCGAGGCTGTCGGGATCGGTCACCGGGGAGCTGTTTTTT.

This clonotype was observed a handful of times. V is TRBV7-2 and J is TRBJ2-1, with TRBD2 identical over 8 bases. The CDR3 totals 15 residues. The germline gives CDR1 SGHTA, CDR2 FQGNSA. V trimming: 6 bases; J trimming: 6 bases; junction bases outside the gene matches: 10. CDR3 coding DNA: TGTGCCAGCAGGCCTCCGGGACTAGAGTTCAATGAGCAGTTCTTC. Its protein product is CASRPPGLEFNEQFF. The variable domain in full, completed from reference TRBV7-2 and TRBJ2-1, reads GAGVSQSPSNKVTEKGKDVELRCDPISGHTALYWYRQSLGQGLEFLIYFQGNSAPDKSGLPSDRFSAERTGGSVSTLTIQRTQQEDSAVYLCASRPPGLEFNEQFFGPGTRLTVL.